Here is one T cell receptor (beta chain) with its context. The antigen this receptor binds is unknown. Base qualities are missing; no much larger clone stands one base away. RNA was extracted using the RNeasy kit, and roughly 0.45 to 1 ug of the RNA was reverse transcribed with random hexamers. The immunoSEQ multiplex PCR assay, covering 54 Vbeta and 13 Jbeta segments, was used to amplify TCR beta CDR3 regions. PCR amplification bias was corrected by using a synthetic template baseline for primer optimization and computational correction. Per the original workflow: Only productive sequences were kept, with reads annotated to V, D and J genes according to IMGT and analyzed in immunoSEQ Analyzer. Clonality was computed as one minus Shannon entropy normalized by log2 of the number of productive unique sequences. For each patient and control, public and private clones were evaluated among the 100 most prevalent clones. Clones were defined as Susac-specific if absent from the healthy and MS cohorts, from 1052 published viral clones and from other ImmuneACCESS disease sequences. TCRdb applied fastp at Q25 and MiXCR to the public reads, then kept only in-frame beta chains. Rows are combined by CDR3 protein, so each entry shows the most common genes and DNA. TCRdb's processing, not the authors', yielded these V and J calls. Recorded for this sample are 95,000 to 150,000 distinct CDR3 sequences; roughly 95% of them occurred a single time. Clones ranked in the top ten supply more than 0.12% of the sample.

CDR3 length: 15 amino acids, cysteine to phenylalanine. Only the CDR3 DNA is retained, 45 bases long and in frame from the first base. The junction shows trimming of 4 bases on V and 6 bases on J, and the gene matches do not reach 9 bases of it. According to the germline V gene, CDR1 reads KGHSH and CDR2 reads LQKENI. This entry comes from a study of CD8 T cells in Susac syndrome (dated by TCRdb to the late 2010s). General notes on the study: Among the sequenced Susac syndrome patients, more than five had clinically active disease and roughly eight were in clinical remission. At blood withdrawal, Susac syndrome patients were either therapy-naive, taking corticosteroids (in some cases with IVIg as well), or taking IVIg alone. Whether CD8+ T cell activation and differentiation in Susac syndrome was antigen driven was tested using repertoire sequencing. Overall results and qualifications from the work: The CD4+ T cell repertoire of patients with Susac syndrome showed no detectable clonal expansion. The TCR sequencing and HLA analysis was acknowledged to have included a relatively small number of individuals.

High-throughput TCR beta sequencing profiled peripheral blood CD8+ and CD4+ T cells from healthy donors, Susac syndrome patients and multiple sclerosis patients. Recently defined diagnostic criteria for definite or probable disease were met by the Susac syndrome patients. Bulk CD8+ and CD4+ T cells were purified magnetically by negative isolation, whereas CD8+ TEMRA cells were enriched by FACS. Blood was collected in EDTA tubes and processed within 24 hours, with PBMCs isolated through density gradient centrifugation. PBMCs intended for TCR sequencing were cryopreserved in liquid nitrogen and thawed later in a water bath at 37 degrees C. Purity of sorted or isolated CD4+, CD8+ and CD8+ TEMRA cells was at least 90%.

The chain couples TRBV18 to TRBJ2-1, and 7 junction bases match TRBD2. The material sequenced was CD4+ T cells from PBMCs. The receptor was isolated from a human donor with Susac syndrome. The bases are TGTGCCAGCTCACTTCTAGCGGTGGGGGGCAATGAGCAGTTCTTC. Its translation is CASSLLAVGGNEQFF.